Following are 15 T cell receptor beta chains from one sample sequenced in a study of CDR3 diversity in severe acne. Each CDR3 protein is one row after TCRdb ran MiXCR on the PCR reads. The sample carries around 94,000 distinct CDR3 sequences, around 56% recorded once. Material: blood. The receptors were sampled from a male donor with acne.

There are a few counts of this clonotype. The gene calls are TRBV4-2 and TRBJ2-3, with 9 positions matching TRBD2. Per germline, CDR1 LGHNA and CDR2 YNFKEQ. The CDR3 runs to 16 residues. Trimming removed 0 bases from V and 1 base from J; junction bases left unmatched: 2. The CDR3, as DNA: TGTGCCAGCAGCCAAGAATTAGCGGGGGGCACAGATACGCAGTATTTT. It codes for CASSQELAGGTDTQYF.

The J gene is TRBJ1-1, the V gene TRBV27; the match to TRBD1 covers 7 bases. CDR3 length: 13 amino acids. Germline V gene sequence: CDR1 MNHEY, CDR2 SMNVEV (reference sequence). Losses at the gene ends were 4 bases for V and 4 bases for J; bases not matched to a gene: 3. In nucleotides, the CDR3 is TGTGCCAGCAGTTACAGGGGATTCACTGAAGCTTTCTTT. Translating gives CASSYRGFTEAFF.

This chain joins TRBV7-9 and TRBJ1-3; the match to TRBD1 covers 9 bases. The germline CDR1 and CDR2 sequences are SEHNR and FQNEAQ (reference sequence). V dropped 5 bases and J dropped 4; count of bases not matched to a gene: 6. This CDR3 region has 15 residues. DNA of the CDR3: TGTGCCAGCAGCAGGTCGGACAGGGGAGGAAACACCATATATTTT. Translation: CASSRSDRGGNTIYF.

This clonotype is a singleton in its sample. The V and J genes are TRBV29-1 and TRBJ1-4, with 8 bases lining up with TRBD1. The CDR3 sequence is 17 residues long. With 7 bases clipped from V and 0 bases from J, the junction kept 13 bases outside the gene matches. CDR1 is SQVTM and CDR2 is ANQGSEA in the germline V gene. CDR3: CSASGTGAPPTNEKLFF. The CDR3 DNA sequence: TGCAGCGCTTCGGGGACAGGTGCCCCCCCAACTAATGAAAAACTGTTTTTT.

J is TRBJ1-2 and V is TRBV19; D is perhaps TRBD1 (6 bases). Germline V lookup: CDR1 LNHDA, CDR2 SQIVND (reference sequence). This CDR3 has 14 residues. The ends were cut back, 7 bases at V and 6 bases at J, with 18 bases in the middle. The CDR3 spells CASTTGTIWDGYTF. In DNA form, the CDR3 reads TGTGCCAGTACCACCGGGACAATTTGGGATGGCTACACCTTC.

The rearrangement uses TRBV12-1 and TRBJ2-7. TRBV12-1 represents a pseudogene. The CDR3 runs 13 residues. The CDR3 spells CASSFDGKNEQYF. In DNA, the CDR3 is TGTGCCAGCAGCTTCGATGGGAAGAACGAGCAGTACTTC.

The CDR3 DNA sequence: TGTGCCAGCAGCGACCGGGCAGGGGGGTTGGCTCAGTGCGTC. It translates to CASSDRAGGLAQCV. The chain has TRBV12-3 or TRBV12-4 and TRBJ2-7, with D possibly matching TRBD1 (7 bases). The CDR3 spans 14 residues.

The CDR3 loop is CASSPVGGVGGGETQYF. In DNA form, the CDR3 reads TGTGCCAGCAGCCCAGTTGGAGGGGTGGGAGGTGGAGAGACCCAGTACTTC. The chain is built from TRBV7-2 and TRBJ2-5; tentative D call: TRBD2 (6 bases). The CDR3 contains 17 residues. Germline values: CDR1 SGHTA, CDR2 FQGNSA. Trimming left V 5 bases short and J 4 bases short, with 23 bases between. Using reference TRBV7-2 and TRBJ2-5 for the parts outside the CDR3, the full variable domain is GAGVSQSPSNKVTEKGKDVELRCDPISGHTALYWYRQSLGQGLEFLIYFQGNSAPDKSGLPSDRFSAERTGGSVSTLTIQRTQQEDSAVYLCASSPVGGVGGGETQYFGPGTRLLVL.

This clonotype has just a few counts. The chain joins TRBV5-1 to TRBJ2-3; maybe TRBD2 (6 bases). V lost 0 bases, J lost 2 bases, and 16 bases lay in between. The CDR3 loop spans 17 amino acids. The germline V gene encodes CDR1 SGHRS and CDR2 YFSETQ. The CDR3 bases are TGCGCCAGCAGCTTGGTAGCGGCCGGACTACTCACAGATACGCAGTATTTT. It encodes CASSLVAAGLLTDTQYF.

CDR3 DNA sequence: TGCAGCGTTGAAGTCGGACCCTGGAACGAGCAGTACTTC. Its protein product is CSVEVGPWNEQYF. The chain recombines TRBV29-1 with TRBJ2-7; D call uncertain. CDR3 length equals 13 residues. Germline V lookup: CDR1 SQVTM, CDR2 ANQGSEA. V shed 1 base and J shed 5 bases, with 12 bases lying between them.

The gene calls are TRBV7-6 and TRBJ2-7, with TRBD1 identical over 10 bases. Looked up from germline, CDR1 is SGHVS and CDR2 is FNYEAQ. This CDR3 spans 14 amino acids. The ends lost 5 bases at V and 7 bases at J; junction bases unmatched: 8. The CDR3 loop reads CASSQDGTGVEQYF. The CDR3 DNA reads as TGTGCCAGCAGCCAAGACGGGACAGGGGTTGAGCAGTACTTC.

The chain recombines TRBV7-9 with TRBJ1-6; D is possibly TRBD1 (6 bases). The CDR3 length is 16 residues. CDR1 and CDR2 from the germline V gene are SEHNR and FQNEAQ (reference sequence). Trimming took off 4 bases at V and 7 bases at J, with 17 bases between the two ends. The DNA of the CDR3 is TGTGCCAGCAGCTCCTTAGAGGGGGTTTCGAATTCACCCCTCCACTTT. It translates to CASSSLEGVSNSPLHF.

CDR3 sequence reads: CASSIRQGTSSNEQYF. The CDR3 DNA is TGTGCCAGTAGTATCCGTCAGGGGACTAGCTCTAATGAGCAGTATTTT. The J gene is TRBJ2-3, the V gene TRBV19; 9 nucleotides line up with TRBD2. After removal of 3 bases from V and 11 bases from J, the junction contained 15 bases not matched to a gene. The germline CDR1 and CDR2 sequences are LNHDA and SQIVND (reference sequence). The length of the CDR3 is 16 residues.

Details on this clonotype: A read error may be the cause here, since a much bigger clone is one base away. The V gene is TRBV27, the J gene TRBJ2-5, with a weak D call TRBD1 (5 bases). Germline CDR1 is MNHEY and CDR2 is SMNVEV (reference sequence). Trimming cost V 5 bases and J 5 bases, with 15 bases left between them. The CDR3 spans 14 residues. The CDR3 region is CASSVRVRYETQYF. In nucleotides, the CDR3 is TGTGCCAGCAGTGTCAGGGTGCGGTACGAGACCCAGTACTTC.

The chain recombines TRBV6-6 with TRBJ1-1; TRBD1 might be the D (5 bases). V was cut by 8 bases and J by 7 bases, with 14 bases left in between. Germline-derived CDR1 and CDR2 are MNHNY and SVGAGI (reference sequence). The CDR3 sequence is 12 residues long. The CDR3, as DNA: TGTGCCAGCGGCCCCTCGGGGGGTGAAGCTTTCTTT. Protein product: CASGPSGGEAFF.